The sequence of this T cell receptor beta chain was determined in a study of T cells in Graves' hyperthyroidism and ophthalmopathy. Trimming cost V 0 bases and J 5 bases, with 15 bases left between them. CDR1 and CDR2 (germline): LGHDT, YNNKEL (reference sequence). CDR3 length: 16 amino acids. This clonotype has more than one count but fewer than ten. RNA transcripts served as the template for amplifying TCR beta CDR3 regions. HTBI primers were used for first-round RT-PCR of the TCR CDR3. TCRdb recomputed calls from the multiplex PCR reads with MiXCR, one row per CDR3 protein. The table includes about 300,000 distinct CDR3 sequences, roughly 17% detected once.

The V call is TRBV3-1, the J call TRBJ2-3; no firm D call. Source material: blood. This receptor was identified in a man aged 25 to 45 with Graves' hyperthyroidism. CDR3: CASSQDGLLRVDTQYF. DNA of the CDR3: TGTGCCAGCAGCCAAGATGGCTTGTTAAGGGTAGATACGCAGTATTTT.